The rows below give T cell receptor beta chains drawn from one sample of a study of CD8 T cells in ankylosing spondylitis. In TCRdb, the 5' RACE reads were re-called with MiXCR into one record per CDR3 protein. The data show about 400,000 distinct CDR3 sequences, 20% to 25% seen once. Sequencing was done on a sample of blood, either unsorted or a sorted T cell fraction (not recorded which). The receptors were gathered from a male donor with ankylosing spondylitis. Both conserved end residues are part of each CDR3. Each record gives: J gene, V gene, clone size, D gene, CDR3 DNA, CDR3 protein. The D gene is left open where the match is weak. Clone sizes are given selectively: once, few, many, or a class where the clone is expanded.

TRBJ2-3	TRBV7-3	few	TRBD2	TGTGCCAGCAGCTTAATGGCTAGCGGTACTAGCACAGATACGCAGTATTTT	CASSLMASGTSTDTQYF
TRBJ1-2	TRBV12-3/TRBV12-4	few	NA	TGTGCCAGCAGTCCTCCCAACGGTAACTATGGCTACACCTTC	CASSPPNGNYGYTF
TRBJ2-7	TRBV20-1	NA	TRBD2	TGCAGTGCTAGACCGGGACTAGCGCTATACGAGCAGTACTTC	CSARPGLALYEQYF
TRBJ2-1	TRBV11-3	few	NA	TGTGCCAGCAGCTTAGACAGTAGGCACTACAATGAGCAGTTCTTC	CASSLDSRHYNEQFF
TRBJ2-1	TRBV3-1	NA	TRBD1	TGTGCCAGCAGCCAAGGAGGACAGGCCTACAATGAGCAGTTCTTC	CASSQGGQAYNEQFF
TRBJ2-1	TRBV4-2	few	NA	TGTGCCAGCAGCCAAGATGCCGGGAGCCTTCGCTCCTACAATGAGCAGTTCTTC	CASSQDAGSLRSYNEQFF
TRBJ2-3	TRBV6-1	few	TRBD2	TGTGCCAGCAGAGGACTAGCGGGAGTGGGTACGCAGTATTTT	CASRGLAGVGTQYF
TRBJ1-4	TRBV6-5	few	NA	TGTGCCAGCAGTTGGTCGGCCGGCGGTGAAAAACTGTTTTTT	CASSWSAGGEKLFF
TRBJ1-3	TRBV7-2	NA	NA	TGTGCCAGCAGCTTATCCGGGACTGGAAACACCATATATTTT	CASSLSGTGNTIYF
TRBJ2-1	TRBV5-1	NA	NA	TGCGCCAGCAGCCCCGTCAGGGAAGGGGTAAAGGTGTTCTTC	CASSPVREGVKVFF
TRBJ2-7	TRBV20-1	few	TRBD2	TGCAGTGCCCTAAGCGGGAAAGAACCCTACGAGCAGTACTTC	CSALSGKEPYEQYF
TRBJ1-3	TRBV10-3	NA	NA	TGTGCCATCAGTGAGACAGGACAGCTGGGAAACACCATATATTTT	CAISETGQLGNTIYF
TRBJ1-3	TRBV12-3/TRBV12-4	NA	TRBD1	TGTGCCAGCAGTTTAGTGGACAGGGGAGGGAACACCATATATTTT	CASSLVDRGGNTIYF
TRBJ1-1	TRBV10-3	NA	NA	TGTGCCATCAGTGAGGGCCAGGGACTAACTGAAGCTTTCTTT	CAISEGQGLTEAFF
TRBJ2-1	TRBV12-3/TRBV12-4	NA	NA	TGTGCCAGCAGTGGACAGCGAAGCTCCTACAATGAGCAGTTCTTC	CASSGQRSSYNEQFF
TRBJ2-2	TRBV11-3	NA	NA	TGTGCCAGCAGCTTAGTTCGGGGTCGTACCGGGGAGCTGTTTTTT	CASSLVRGRTGELFF
TRBJ2-5	TRBV28	once	NA	TGTGCCAGCAGTTTTCGGGGAGCCCAAGAGACCCAGTACTTC	CASSFRGAQETQYF
TRBJ2-1	TRBV6-1	few	TRBD2	TGTGCCAGCAAAAGGCTAGCGGGTTGGAATGAGCAGTTCTTC	CASKRLAGWNEQFF
TRBJ2-1	TRBV28	NA	NA	TGTGCCATCTGTACGGGAGTGCCAAATGAGCAGTTCTTC	CAICTGVPNEQFF
TRBJ2-5	TRBV7-9	few	NA	TGTGCCAGCAGCTTATCCGGAGTCTATATGCGGGAGACCCAGTACTTC	CASSLSGVYMRETQYF
TRBJ2-7	TRBV11-2	NA	NA	TGTGCCAGCAGCCTCCTCGTAGGGGACTACGAGCAGTACTTC	CASSLLVGDYEQYF
TRBJ1-6	TRBV27	NA	NA	TGTGCCAGCAGTTTAAGGGGTAGTAATTCACCCCTCCACTTT	CASSLRGSNSPLHF
TRBJ2-3	TRBV4-2	few	TRBD2	TGTGCCAGCAGCCCAGGGACTAGCGGGAGGCCCACCGGGGATACGCAGTATTTT	CASSPGTSGRPTGDTQYF
TRBJ2-7	TRBV7-9	NA	NA	TGTGCCAGCAGCTCGAGGAGGGGAAACATCTACGAGCAGTACTTC	CASSSRRGNIYEQYF
TRBJ2-3	TRBV12-3/TRBV12-4	few	TRBD2	TGTGCCAGCAGGCTAGCGGGAGGGACTAGAGATACGCAGTATTTT	CASRLAGGTRDTQYF
TRBJ1-6	TRBV28	NA	NA	TGTGCCAGCAGTTCTTCTGACCTTTGGTCACCCCTCCACTTT	CASSSSDLWSPLHF
TRBJ2-7	TRBV28	few	NA	TGTGCCAGCAGCCAGGGCGGGATCTCGGCCTACGAGCAGTACTTC	CASSQGGISAYEQYF
TRBJ1-1	TRBV12-5	few	NA	TGTGCTAGTGGTTTCCCGGGGAGGGACACTGAAGCTTTCTTT	CASGFPGRDTEAFF
TRBJ2-7	TRBV4-2	few	TRBD1	TGTGCCAGCAGCCAACCGGGACAGGGGGTCTACGAGCAGTACTTC	CASSQPGQGVYEQYF